The next 2 T cell receptor beta chains were all read from a single sample in a study of T cells in Graves' hyperthyroidism and ophthalmopathy (dated by TCRdb to about 2019). Preparation of the library involved multiplex PCR. These reads were obtained on an Illumina HiSeq 2000. The TCR beta CDR3 regions were amplified from RNA transcripts. The first round of RT-PCR for the TCR CDR3 was performed with the HTBI primer set and the Qiagen OneStep RT-PCR kit. TCRdb cleaned the public reads at Q25 with fastp, built clones with MiXCR and kept in-frame beta chains. Merged by CDR3 protein, the rows form single entries marked with the most common genes and DNA. This sample has 640,000 or so distinct CDR3 sequences in its table, and around 15% of those were observed once. The ten largest make up around 4.5% of the sample. The sequenced sample consisted of blood. These receptors were obtained from a woman aged 40-49 years with Graves' ophthalmopathy.

The chain combines TRBV10-3 with TRBJ2-7, with D unclear. In germline, CDR1 is ENHRY, CDR2 SYGVKD. The CDR3 is 12 amino acids. The V end lost 4 bases, the J end lost 3 bases, and 7 bases lay between the germline ends. The CDR3: CAISGEGYEQYF. The CDR3 DNA reads TGTGCCATCAGTGGGGAAGGCTACGAGCAGTACTTC.

At least ten counts were recorded for this clonotype. The chain carries TRBV2 and TRBJ2-5; D uncertain. Trimming took off 8 bases at V and 1 base at J, with 14 bases between the two ends. CDR1 and CDR2 from the germline V gene are SNHLY and FYNNEI. The CDR3 contains 14 residues. The CDR3 DNA reads TGTGCCAGCGATCGCTATAGCTTCCAAGAGACCCAGTACTTC. Translating gives CASDRYSFQETQYF.